The 28 T cell receptor beta chains given below trace back to one sample, sequenced in a study of cytomegalovirus exposure and HLA in healthy donors. Assay: immunoSEQ multiplex PCR; the TCRdb copy retains only in-frame clones and omits some. Among over 110,000 clones listed, around nine tenths were seen once. The sample comprised PBMCs. All receptors derive from a young man in good health and CMV-seropositive.

This chain uses TRBV7-9 with TRBJ2-1; maybe TRBD2 (5 bases). Trimming took off 1 base at V and 0 bases at J, with 7 bases between the two ends. CDR3 length equals 15 residues. CDR1 and CDR2 from the germline V gene are SEHNR and FQNEAQ (reference sequence). The CDR3 is CASSLGAGSYNEQFF. CDR3 sequence (DNA): TGTGCCAGCAGCTTAGGCGCGGGCTCCTACAATGAGCAGTTCTTC.

This clone occurred once. The chain links TRBV11-2 to TRBJ2-7, with 10 positions matching TRBD1. V lost 4 bases and J lost 3; bases outside the gene matches: 6. Germline V gives CDR1 SGHAT, CDR2 FQNNGV. This CDR3 spans 15 amino acids. The CDR3 bases are TGTGCCAGCAGCTCCCCGGGACAGGGGTTCTACGAGCAGTACTTC. Its translation is CASSSPGQGFYEQYF. The variable domain in full, completed from reference TRBV11-2 and TRBJ2-7, reads EAGVAQSPRYKIIEKRQSVAFWCNPISGHATLYWYQQILGQGPKLLIQFQNNGVVDDSQLPKDRFSAERLKGVDSTLKIQPAKLEDSAVYLCASSSPGQGFYEQYFGPGTRLTVT.

The rearrangement uses TRBV7-8 and TRBJ2-7; TRBD1 matches at 8 bases. Germline CDR1 reads SGHVS; CDR2 reads FQNEAQ. Germline trimming cut 6 bases from V and 0 bases from J; bases unmatched to any gene: 4. The length of the CDR3 is 14 residues. CDR3: CASRSGQVSYEQYF. The CDR3 DNA reads TGTGCCAGCAGATCGGGACAGGTCTCCTACGAGCAGTACTTC.

The CDR3 here is CASSLFRGPSYEQYF. The CDR3 nucleotides are TGTGCCAGCAGCTTGTTCAGGGGGCCCTCCTACGAGCAGTACTTC. The genes are TRBV5-5 and TRBJ2-7; 8 nucleotides match TRBD1. The CDR3 loop spans 15 amino acids. V shed 1 base and J 0 bases; nucleotides not matched to a gene: 3. Germline V gene data show CDR1 as SGHKS and CDR2 as YYEKEE (reference sequence).

The chain uses TRBV6-5 and TRBJ1-1; 7 bases are a match to TRBD1. The CDR3 covers 13 residues. The ends lost 4 bases at V and 13 bases at J; junction bases unmatched: 12. CDR1 and CDR2 from the germline V gene are MNHEY and SVGAGI. Here the CDR3 reads CASSFVGTAGDFF. The CDR3 nucleotides are TGTGCCAGCAGTTTCGTAGGGACAGCTGGTGATTTCTTT.

CDR3 region: CAWSVTPLRTNEKLFF. In DNA form, the CDR3 reads TGTGCCTGGAGTGTAACGCCTCTGCGGACTAATGAAAAACTGTTTTTT. The chain carries TRBV30 and TRBJ1-4; D remains unclear. The V end lost 0 bases, the J end lost 2 bases, and 13 bases lay between the germline ends. Germline loops: CDR1 GTSNPN, CDR2 SVGIG (reference sequence). The CDR3 is made up of 16 amino acids.

The gene calls are TRBV6-4 and TRBJ1-2; 9 bases are shared with TRBD1. V trimming: 6 bases; J trimming: 2 bases; junction bases outside the gene matches: 4. This CDR3 has 14 residues. Germline CDR1 is MRHNA and CDR2 is SNTAGT. CDR3 DNA: TGTGCCAGCAGGAGTACAGGGGGCAACTATGGCTACACCTTC. It translates to CASRSTGGNYGYTF.

The chain couples TRBV30 to TRBJ2-5, with a tentative D call TRBD1 (5 bases). The ends were cut back, 0 bases at V and 2 bases at J, with 10 bases in the middle. This CDR3 has 14 residues. Germline CDR1 reads GTSNPN; CDR2 reads SVGIG (reference sequence). This CDR3 reads CAWSVGPKQETQYF. In DNA form, the CDR3 reads TGTGCCTGGAGTGTGGGGCCCAAACAAGAGACCCAGTACTTC.

The chain is built from TRBV19 and TRBJ1-1; tentative D call: TRBD1 (5 bases). Germline V gene sequence: CDR1 LNHDA, CDR2 SQIVND (reference sequence). V was cut by 4 bases and J by 0 bases, with 12 bases left in between. This CDR3 is 15 amino acids long. The CDR3 loop reads CASSTGRRMNTEAFF. In DNA, the CDR3 is TGTGCCAGTAGTACAGGGAGGCGGATGAACACTGAAGCTTTCTTT.

This clone appeared a few times. The CDR3 protein is CASKSRGRADTQYF. The CDR3 DNA follows: TGTGCCAGCAAGTCTAGGGGGCGCGCAGATACGCAGTATTTT. The V gene is TRBV2, the J gene TRBJ2-3; 7 nucleotides match TRBD1. The V gene's germline CDR1 is SNHLY and CDR2 FYNNEI. The CDR3 sequence is 14 residues long. Trimming removed 7 bases from V and 4 bases from J; junction bases left unmatched: 8.

The chain has TRBV2 and TRBJ1-2, with D maybe TRBD1 (6 bases). Germline V gives CDR1 SNHLY, CDR2 FYNNEI. Trimming removed 6 bases at V and 1 base at J, with 15 bases between. The CDR3 extends over 15 amino acids. The CDR3 nucleotides read TGTGCCAGCAGCCAGGGGCAGGGAATTAACTATGGCTACACCTTC. Protein product: CASSQGQGINYGYTF.

The genes are TRBV4-2 and TRBJ2-3; 15 bases are shared with TRBD2. V was pared by 4 bases and J by 2 bases, with 7 bases of the junction left unmatched. CDR1 LGHNA and CDR2 YNFKEQ come from the germline V gene. This CDR3 is built from 18 residues. The CDR3 protein is CASSLSGLAGGFTDTQYF. The CDR3 nucleotides read TGTGCCAGCAGCCTTTCGGGACTAGCGGGGGGCTTCACAGATACGCAGTATTTT.

This chain joins TRBV2 and TRBJ1-2; D unclear. V lost 7 bases and J 4 bases, leaving 13 bases between the germline ends. CDR1 SNHLY and CDR2 FYNNEI come from the germline V gene. This CDR3 comprises 13 residues. DNA for the CDR3: TGTGCCAGCACCCCTGGGCTTATCTATGGCTACACCTTC. It specifies CASTPGLIYGYTF.

This chain uses TRBV5-1 with TRBJ2-2; a possible D gene is TRBD1 (6 bases). Trimming shortened V by 1 base and J by 4 bases, and 8 bases separated the two germline ends. CDR3 length: 14 amino acids. CDR1 and CDR2 from the germline V gene are SGHRS and YFSETQ. This CDR3 is CASSLTGITGELFF. CDR3 nucleotide sequence: TGCGCCAGCAGCTTGACAGGGATCACCGGGGAGCTGTTTTTT.

This chain joins TRBV2 and TRBJ2-5; possible D gene TRBD2, 6 bases. This CDR3 has 12 amino acids. V was trimmed by 3 bases and J by 6 bases, leaving 8 bases between them. The germline CDR1 and CDR2 sequences are SNHLY and FYNNEI. The CDR3 DNA reads TGTGCCAGCAGTGAGCTAGCGAAGACCCAGTACTTC. Translation: CASSELAKTQYF.

The rearrangement joins TRBV30 to TRBJ2-1, with D unclear. The V gene's germline CDR1 is GTSNPN and CDR2 SVGIG (reference sequence). V was cut by 4 bases and J by 0 bases, with 10 bases left in between. This CDR3 is 14 amino acids long. CDR3 coding DNA: TGTGCCTGGATAGACACCAGCTCCTACAATGAGCAGTTCTTC. Protein sequence: CAWIDTSSYNEQFF.

This clone was seen more than once but under ten times. V usage is TRBV6-1 and J usage is TRBJ2-3, with D possibly being TRBD1 (5 bases). Per the germline V gene, CDR1 is MNHNS and CDR2 is SASEGT. V was trimmed by 3 bases and J by 6 bases, leaving 13 bases between them. The CDR3 spans 14 residues. In nucleotides, the CDR3 is TGTGCCAGCAGTGATGGACAAGACCCGGATACGCAGTATTTT. It encodes CASSDGQDPDTQYF.

The V call is TRBV19, the J call TRBJ1-6; maybe TRBD1 (5 bases). CDR1 LNHDA and CDR2 SQIVND come from the germline V gene (reference sequence). This CDR3 has 14 residues. Trimming took off 3 bases at V and 10 bases at J, with 13 bases between the two ends. The CDR3 protein is CASSIGGAGSPLHF. In DNA form, the CDR3 reads TGTGCCAGTAGTATCGGCGGGGCCGGATCACCCCTCCACTTT.

The V gene is TRBV7-6, the J gene TRBJ2-1; D uncertain. The CDR3 sequence is 12 residues long. V lost 4 bases, J lost 5 bases, and 6 bases lay in between. CDR1 and CDR2 (germline): SGHVS, FNYEAQ. CDR3 sequence reads: CASSSGHNEQFF. CDR3 DNA sequence: TGTGCCAGCAGCTCAGGCCACAATGAGCAGTTCTTC.

The V and J genes are TRBV2 and TRBJ2-7; no clear D. Trimming removed 3 bases at V and 5 bases at J, with 14 bases between. The CDR3 spans 14 residues. Per germline, CDR1 SNHLY and CDR2 FYNNEI. The CDR3 DNA is TGTGCCAGCAGTGATTGGGCCTCTCCCCACGAGCAGTACTTC. Protein product: CASSDWASPHEQYF.

V usage is TRBV18 and J usage is TRBJ2-1; D perhaps matches TRBD1 (8 bases). Germline V lookup: CDR1 KGHSH, CDR2 LQKENI. CDR3 length equals 16 residues. Trimming took 4 bases from V and 7 from J, leaving 20 bases between them. The CDR3 DNA reads as TGTGCCAGCTCACTATCGGACAGGGAGGGTTCGAATGAGCAGTTCTTC. Translation: CASSLSDREGSNEQFF.

This clone was seen only once. The V gene is TRBV7-9, the J gene TRBJ2-7, with D unresolved. The CDR3 runs 13 residues. V lost 5 bases and J lost 0, with 8 bases in between. CDR1 and CDR2 (germline): SEHNR, FQNEAQ (reference sequence). The chain's CDR3 is CASSKRNSYEQYF. CDR3 DNA: TGTGCCAGCAGCAAGAGGAACTCCTACGAGCAGTACTTC.

The V call is TRBV6-6, the J call TRBJ2-2; D remains unclear. There are 16 residues in the CDR3. V gave up 2 bases and J gave up 6 bases, with 16 bases separating them. Germline CDR1 and CDR2: MNHNY and SVGAGI (reference sequence). The CDR3, as DNA: TGTGCCAGCAGTTACATCAAACTATTGGTCCCCGGGGAGCTGTTTTTT. Translated: CASSYIKLLVPGELFF.

The chain has TRBV7-6 and TRBJ2-1; 9 bases map to TRBD2. CDR1 is SGHVS, CDR2 FNYEAQ, per germline. This CDR3 region has 16 residues. The trim removed 5 bases at V and 4 bases at J, leaving 9 bases unmatched. CDR3 amino acids: CASSQQSGGPYNEQFF. In nucleotides, the CDR3 is TGTGCCAGCAGCCAACAAAGCGGGGGGCCGTACAATGAGCAGTTCTTC.

The gene calls are TRBV7-9 and TRBJ2-3; 9 nucleotides line up with TRBD2. Unmatched junction bases numbered 7, after V lost 0 bases and J lost 0 bases. Germline CDR1 reads SEHNR; CDR2 reads FQNEAQ (reference sequence). This CDR3 contains 18 residues. The CDR3 DNA sequence: TGTGCCAGCAGCTTAGCGGAGGCTAGCGGGAAAAGCACAGATACGCAGTATTTT. It translates to CASSLAEASGKSTDTQYF.

V usage is TRBV6-5 and J usage is TRBJ2-2, with D perhaps TRBD1 (5 bases). CDR3 length: 14 amino acids. Germline values: CDR1 MNHEY, CDR2 SVGAGI. Trimming left V 5 bases short and J 1 base short, with 8 bases between. The CDR3 DNA follows: TGTGCCAGCAGTCAGGGTTTGAACACCGGGGAGCTGTTTTTT. Amino acid sequence: CASSQGLNTGELFF.

This chain connects TRBV29-1 to TRBJ1-2; possible D gene TRBD1, 6 bases. V dropped 1 base and J dropped 4 bases, with 19 bases sitting between them. The CDR3 is 16 residues long. Germline CDR1 and CDR2: SQVTM and ANQGSEA. The CDR3 DNA follows: TGCAGCGTTGAAGGGGAAGGCCAGACAGGCTCCTATGGCTACACCTTC. It yields the protein CSVEGEGQTGSYGYTF.

This sequence joins TRBV10-3 and TRBJ2-2; tentative D call: TRBD2 (6 bases). CDR3 length equals 14 residues. Looked up from germline, CDR1 is ENHRY and CDR2 is SYGVKD. Trimming stripped 4 bases from V and 1 base from J, with 7 bases between. The CDR3 is CAISVSGNTGELFF. Written as DNA, the CDR3 is TGTGCCATCAGTGTTAGCGGGAACACCGGGGAGCTGTTTTTT.